This TCR beta chain originates from a study of OX40 agonist ivuxolimab in advanced cancers. Study overall: Hepatocellular carcinoma, melanoma, renal cell or head and neck cancer occurred in dose-escalation patients.

Baseline, cycle 4 day 1, and cycle 7 day 1 were the blood sampling points. The CDR3 is made up of 19 amino acids. Trimming took 2 bases from V and 2 from J; bases not matched to a gene: 8. The germline V gene encodes CDR1 LGHNT and CDR2 FRNRAP. Overall study findings and caveats: In a subset of nonresponders, normalized T-cell clonal expansion was also low. Clonal expansion was seen in CD4+ and CD8+ blood T cells by week 6 at 0.1 to 3.0 mg/kg.

Libraries were prepared by immunoSEQ multiplex PCR; TCRdb keeps only in-frame clonotypes and omits some of them. The table includes tens of thousands of clones, 65% to 90% detected once. Points on this clone: Its antigen remains unknown.

Sequencing used CD4+ or CD8+ T cells sorted from blood, obtained in a trial of the OX40 agonist ivuxolimab. The TCR comes from an adult with an advanced solid tumor such as melanoma, head and neck, liver or kidney cancer. This chain joins TRBV12-5 and TRBJ2-2; 13 bases are shared with TRBD2. CDR3 loop: CASGLRTSGSLKNTGELFF. CDR3 sequence (DNA): TGTGCTAGTGGTTTGAGGACTAGCGGGAGTTTAAAAAACACCGGGGAGCTGTTTTTT.